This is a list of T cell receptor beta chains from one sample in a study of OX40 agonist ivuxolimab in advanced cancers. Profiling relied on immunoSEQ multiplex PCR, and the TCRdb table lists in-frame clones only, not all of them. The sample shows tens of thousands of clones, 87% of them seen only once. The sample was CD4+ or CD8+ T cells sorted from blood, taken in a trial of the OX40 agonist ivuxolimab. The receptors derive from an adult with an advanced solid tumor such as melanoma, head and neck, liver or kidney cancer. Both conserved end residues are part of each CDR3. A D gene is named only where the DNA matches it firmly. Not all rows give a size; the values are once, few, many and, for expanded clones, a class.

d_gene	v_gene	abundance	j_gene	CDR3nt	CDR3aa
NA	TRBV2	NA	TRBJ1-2	TGTGCCAGCAGTGAATTGGGAGGTGACTATGGCTACACCTTC	CASSELGGDYGYTF
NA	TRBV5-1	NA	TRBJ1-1	TGCGCCAGCAGCTTATACCTTCAGAACACTGAAGCTTTCTTT	CASSLYLQNTEAFF
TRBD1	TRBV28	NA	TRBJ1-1	TGTGCCAGCAGGTATTCGGGACAGACCTTTGAAGCTTTCTTT	CASRYSGQTFEAFF
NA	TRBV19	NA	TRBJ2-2	TGTGCCAGTAGTATGGCGACTACCAACACCGGGGAGCTGTTTTTT	CASSMATTNTGELFF
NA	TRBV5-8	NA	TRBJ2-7	TGTGCCAGCAGCTTCGGAATCAACTACGAGCAGTACTTC	CASSFGINYEQYF
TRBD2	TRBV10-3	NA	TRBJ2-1	TGTGCCATCAGGCGACTAGCGGGAGGAGAGGCCAATTACAATGAGCAGTTCTTC	CAIRRLAGGEANYNEQFF
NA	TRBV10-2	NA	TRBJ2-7	TGCGCCAGCAATTCTGGAAAGGAGCAGTACTTC	CASNSGKEQYF
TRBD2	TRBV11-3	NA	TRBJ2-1	TGTGCCAGCAGCTTGTCTAGCGGAGGACACAGTGAGCAGTTCTTC	CASSLSSGGHSEQFF
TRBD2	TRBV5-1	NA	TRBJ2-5	TGCGCCAGCAGTTCGGGACTAGCGGGAGGTTGGCAGAAACAAGAGACCCAGTACTTC	CASSSGLAGGWQKQETQYF
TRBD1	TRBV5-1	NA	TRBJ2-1	TGCGCCAGCAGCTTGGTGGCAGGGGGCTTTAATGAGCAGTTCTTC	CASSLVAGGFNEQFF
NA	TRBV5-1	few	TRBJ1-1	TGCGCCAGCAGCCGGCGGGGGGTTACGATGAACACTGAAGCTTTCTTT	CASSRRGVTMNTEAFF
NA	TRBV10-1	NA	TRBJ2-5	TGCGCCAGCAGTGACATGGAGGGATTTCAAGAGACCCAGTACTTC	CASSDMEGFQETQYF
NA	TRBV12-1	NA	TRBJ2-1	TGTGCCAGCAGCTTTCCGGGACTAGCGGGAAAGTACAATGAGCAGTTCTTC	CASSFPGLAGKYNEQFF
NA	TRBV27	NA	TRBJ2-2	TGTGCCAGCAGTTTAAGGGGCAGGGGAACCGGGGAGCTGTTTTTT	CASSLRGRGTGELFF
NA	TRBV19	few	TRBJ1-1	TGTGCCAGTAGTATCGCAGGGCTGAACACTGAAGCTTTCTTT	CASSIAGLNTEAFF
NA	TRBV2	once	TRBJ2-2	TGTGCCAGCATGACTCGGTCGAACACCGGGGAGCTGTTTTTT	CASMTRSNTGELFF
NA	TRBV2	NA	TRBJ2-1	TGTGCCAGCAGTGTGGGCCTAGTACAGTTCTTC	CASSVGLVQFF
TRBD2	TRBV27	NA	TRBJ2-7	TGTGCCAGCAGTTTAGCGGGAGGGCCCCCAAAACCTTACGAGCAGTACTTC	CASSLAGGPPKPYEQYF
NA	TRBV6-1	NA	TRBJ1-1	TGTGCCAGCAGAATCGGGAGGTGGCAGACTGAAGCTTTCTTT	CASRIGRWQTEAFF
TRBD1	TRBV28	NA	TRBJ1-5	TGTGCCAGCAGCCCCGACAGGGGCTTTAGCAATCAGCCCCAGCATTTT	CASSPDRGFSNQPQHF
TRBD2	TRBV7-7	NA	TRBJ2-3	TGTGCTAGCAGTCCTAGACTAGCGGGGACAGATACGCAGTATTTT	CASSPRLAGTDTQYF
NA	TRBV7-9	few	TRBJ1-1	TGTGCCAGCAGCATAAATCGGGACTATGGCACTGAAGCTTTCTTT	CASSINRDYGTEAFF
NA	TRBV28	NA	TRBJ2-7	TGTGCCAGCAGCGCAGGGGGCCTAGCGGATTACGAGCAGTACTTC	CASSAGGLADYEQYF
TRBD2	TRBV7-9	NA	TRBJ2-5	TGTGCCAGCAGCTTACCGACTAGCTTAGAGACCCAGTACTTC	CASSLPTSLETQYF
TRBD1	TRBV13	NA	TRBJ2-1	TGTGCCAGCGGTACAGGGGGCAATGAGCAGTTCTTC	CASGTGGNEQFF
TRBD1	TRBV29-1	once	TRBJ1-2	TGCAGCGTTGAAACCGGACAGGGCCTAGATGGCTACACCTTC	CSVETGQGLDGYTF
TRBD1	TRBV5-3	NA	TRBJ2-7	TGTGCCAGCAGCCCCCCGACAGGGTCCTACGAGCAGTACTTC	CASSPPTGSYEQYF
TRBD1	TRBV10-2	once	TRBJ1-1	TGCGCCAGCACGACAGGGCGGGTAGCTTTCTTT	CASTTGRVAFF
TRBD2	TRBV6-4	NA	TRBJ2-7	TGTGCCAGCGCCTCGTTAGCGGGCTACGAGCAGTACTTC	CASASLAGYEQYF
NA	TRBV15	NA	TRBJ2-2	TGTGCCACCAGCAGAGGACAGGTTGAAACCGGGGAGCTGTTTTTT	CATSRGQVETGELFF
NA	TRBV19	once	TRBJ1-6	TGTGCCAGTAGTGACGATGGAAGCTCCTATAATTCACCCCTCCACTTT	CASSDDGSSYNSPLHF
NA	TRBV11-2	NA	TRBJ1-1	TGTGCCAGCAGCTCTCAGGGGTACACTGAAGCTTTCTTT	CASSSQGYTEAFF
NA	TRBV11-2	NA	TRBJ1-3	TGTGCCAGCAGCTTAGTTTTCGGAGGAACGCACACCATATATTTT	CASSLVFGGTHTIYF
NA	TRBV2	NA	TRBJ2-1	TGTGCCAGCAGGGACTGGGTTGTAAATGAGCAGTTCTTC	CASRDWVVNEQFF
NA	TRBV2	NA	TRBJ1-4	TGTGCCAGCAGTGAGAGAGGGCACACCTCCAATGAAAAACTGTTTTTT	CASSERGHTSNEKLFF
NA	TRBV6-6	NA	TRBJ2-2	TGTGCCAGCAGTTGGACCTTGAACACCGGGGAGCTGTTTTTT	CASSWTLNTGELFF
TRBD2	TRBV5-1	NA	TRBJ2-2	TGCGCCAGCAGCTTGCCCGGGACTAGCGGAACCTCGAACACCGGGGAGCTGTTTTTT	CASSLPGTSGTSNTGELFF
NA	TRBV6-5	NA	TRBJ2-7	TGTGCCAGCAATACAGGACAGAGCTACGAGCAGTACTTC	CASNTGQSYEQYF
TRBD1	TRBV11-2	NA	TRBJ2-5	TGTGCCAGCAGCTTAAGGGGACAGGGAGAGACCCAGTACTTC	CASSLRGQGETQYF
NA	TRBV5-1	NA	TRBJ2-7	TGCGCCAGCCGAGTTCAGGGGGGGTCCTATGTGCAGTACTTC	CASRVQGGSYVQYF
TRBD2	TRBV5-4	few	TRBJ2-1	TGTGCCAGCAGCTTGGTGGGACTAGCGGGGGACAATGAGCAGTTCTTC	CASSLVGLAGDNEQFF
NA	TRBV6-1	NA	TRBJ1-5	TGTGCCAGCAGTGAGGGAAGGGGGGAGGGTCAGCCCCAGCATTTT	CASSEGRGEGQPQHF
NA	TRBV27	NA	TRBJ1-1	TGTGCCAGCAGTTCCCAAACTAGGGGCACTGAAGCTTTCTTT	CASSSQTRGTEAFF